The table lists the clone carrying this T cell receptor beta chain with a count of one. The antigen is undetermined. The source of the sample is a study of radiation and T cells in renal cell carcinoma. Findings of the study overall: In blood, top tumor clones expanded by 2 weeks, shrinking by 4.

Time point here: blood 2 weeks post-SBRT. The sample's treatment: 15 Gy SBRT to primary tumor, nephrectomy 4 weeks later. This CDR3 comprises 15 residues. The trim removed 5 bases at V and 7 bases at J, leaving 7 bases unmatched. The V gene's germline CDR1 is MNHEY and CDR2 SVGAGI. This table comes from immunoSEQ multiplex PCR, and its TCRdb copy is limited to in-frame clones, with some not included. The sample has roughly 120,000 clones, 80% to 90% seen once. The sample here was blood, taken from a patient whose treatment included radiotherapy and nephrectomy. The chain recombines TRBV6-5 with TRBJ2-1, with 11 positions matching TRBD2. This clonotype was sampled from a woman aged 55-70 years with renal cell carcinoma. CDR3 nucleotides: TGTGCCAGCAGTAGCCTAGGGACTAGCGGAAATGAGCAGTTCTTC. It encodes CASSSLGTSGNEQFF.